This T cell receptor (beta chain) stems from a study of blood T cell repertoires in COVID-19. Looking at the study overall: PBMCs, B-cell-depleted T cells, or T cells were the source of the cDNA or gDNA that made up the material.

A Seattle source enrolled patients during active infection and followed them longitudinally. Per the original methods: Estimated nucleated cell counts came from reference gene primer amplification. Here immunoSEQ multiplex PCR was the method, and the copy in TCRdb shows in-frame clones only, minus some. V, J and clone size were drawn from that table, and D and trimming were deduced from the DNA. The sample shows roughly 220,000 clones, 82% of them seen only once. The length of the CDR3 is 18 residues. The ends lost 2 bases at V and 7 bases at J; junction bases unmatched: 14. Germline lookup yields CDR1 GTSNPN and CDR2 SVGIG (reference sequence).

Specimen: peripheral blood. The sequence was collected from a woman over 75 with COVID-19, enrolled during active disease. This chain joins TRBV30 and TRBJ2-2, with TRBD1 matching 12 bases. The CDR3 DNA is TGTGCCTGGAGTCGGATCCGATCCGGGACAGGGGGCGTCGGGGAGCTGTTTTTT. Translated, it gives CAWSRIRSGTGGVGELFF.